This TCR beta chain stems from a study of T cells after yellow fever vaccination. Universal primer sites and UMIs were introduced during 5'RACE template-switching synthesis of TCR cDNA. One entry per CDR3 protein, called by TCRdb with MiXCR from the 5' RACE reads. The sample lists approximately 300,000 distinct CDR3 sequences, under 15% occurring once. Study results and limitations: Boosting was followed by the reappearance of most primary-vaccination clones (96% CD4, about 88% CD8).

Of note for this clonotype: No antigen is known for it.

Source: CD4+ T cells sorted from PBMCs, taken 45 days after the yellow fever booster vaccination. This TCR was recovered from a man under 40 who received the YFV17D yellow fever vaccine.

The CDR3 reads CASSPVAGSTDTQYF. Here the CDR3 DNA reads TGTGCCAGCAGCCCAGTGGCCGGGAGCACAGATACGCAGTATTTT. This chain links TRBV7-2 with TRBJ2-3, with D unclear. Germline values: CDR1 SGHTA, CDR2 FQGNSA. Deletions cut 5 bases from V and 0 bases from J, with 12 bases between. The CDR3 has 15 amino acids. The full variable domain, its missing parts supplied by reference TRBV7-2 and TRBJ2-3, is GAGVSQSPSNKVTEKGKDVELRCDPISGHTALYWYRQSLGQGLEFLIYFQGNSAPDKSGLPSDRFSAERTGGSVSTLTIQRTQQEDSAVYLCASSPVAGSTDTQYFGPGTRLTVL.